The 27 T cell receptor beta chains below come from one sample, sequenced in a study of blood T cell repertoires in COVID-19. Assay: immunoSEQ multiplex PCR; the TCRdb copy retains only in-frame clones and omits some. The table shows around 250,000 clones, with roughly 82% occurring only once. Input material: peripheral blood. The source of these receptors is a woman of 80 years or more with COVID-19, enrolled during active disease.

This sequence joins TRBV24-1 and TRBJ1-1; 7 bases fit TRBD1. CDR3 length: 15 amino acids. The V segment lost 4 bases and the J segment 0 bases; nucleotides outside the gene matches: 4. The V gene's germline CDR1 is KGHDR and CDR2 SFDVKD. In DNA form, the CDR3 reads TGTGCCACCAGTGACGGGACAGCCTTGAACACTGAAGCTTTCTTT. Its translation: CATSDGTALNTEAFF.

This clone was seen only once. This chain joins TRBV4-3 and TRBJ1-1; tentative D call: TRBD1 (5 bases). Germline V gene lookup returns CDR1 LGHNA and CDR2 YSLEER. Trimming stripped 1 base from V and 3 bases from J, with 9 bases between. CDR3 size: 14 residues. CDR3 sequence (DNA): TGCGCCAGCAGCCAAGTCGGGGGGTACACTGAAGCTTTCTTT. This gives the protein CASSQVGGYTEAFF.

The rearrangement joins TRBV9 to TRBJ1-2, with D hard to call. There are 15 residues in the CDR3. V gave up 3 bases and J gave up 8 bases, with 20 bases separating them. From germline, CDR1 is SGDLS and CDR2 YYNGEE. CDR3 nucleotide sequence: TGTGCCAGCAGCGACTCGGCTGCGGGAGCCACGGGCTACACCTTC. This gives the protein CASSDSAAGATGYTF.

V usage is TRBV11-2 and J usage is TRBJ2-1, with 13 bases aligning to TRBD2. Germline-derived CDR1 and CDR2 are SGHAT and FQNNGV. The CDR3 is 15 residues long. Trimming took 5 bases from V and 9 from J; bases not matched to a gene: 7. The CDR3 DNA reads TGTGCCAGCAGCCCCATGGGACTAGCGGGGAGTGAGCAGTTCTTC. Its protein product is CASSPMGLAGSEQFF. The complete variable domain, with remaining parts taken from reference TRBV11-2 and TRBJ2-1, reads EAGVAQSPRYKIIEKRQSVAFWCNPISGHATLYWYQQILGQGPKLLIQFQNNGVVDDSQLPKDRFSAERLKGVDSTLKIQPAKLEDSAVYLCASSPMGLAGSEQFFGPGTRLTVL.

The J gene is TRBJ2-5, the V gene TRBV6-5, with 7 bases fitting TRBD2. Germline CDR1 MNHEY, CDR2 SVGAGI. The CDR3 runs to 14 residues. Trimming took 7 bases from V and 4 from J; bases not matched to a gene: 9. The CDR3 loop reads CASMGIAGRETQYF. The CDR3 DNA reads as TGTGCCAGCATGGGGATAGCGGGTCGAGAGACCCAGTACTTC.

The V and J genes are TRBV11-2 and TRBJ2-2, with D hard to call. This CDR3 contains 14 residues. CDR1 is SGHAT and CDR2 is FQNNGV in the germline V gene. Trimming cost V 5 bases and J 6 bases, with 13 bases left between them. The CDR3: CASSLPWPAGELFF. The CDR3 bases are TGTGCCAGCAGCCTCCCATGGCCAGCCGGGGAGCTGTTTTTT.

The J gene is TRBJ2-5, the V gene TRBV7-2; D not resolved. The germline V gene has CDR1 SGHTA and CDR2 FQGNSA. The CDR3 is 15 amino acids. V lost 7 bases to trimming and J lost 2 bases, with 17 bases between them. The CDR3 loop reads CASTQSGVLQETQYF. The CDR3 nucleotides read TGTGCCAGCACCCAAAGTGGCGTACTACAAGAGACCCAGTACTTC.

This clone showed up just once. The chain links TRBV7-2 to TRBJ2-1; 10 bases align to TRBD1. The CDR3 covers 15 residues. Germline CDR1 is SGHTA and CDR2 is FQGNSA. Trimming cost V 5 bases and J 5 bases; bases outside gene matches: 6. CDR3 sequence (DNA): TGTGCCAGCAGCCCCGACAGGGGGCGAAACAATGAGCAGTTCTTC. It codes for CASSPDRGRNNEQFF. The whole variable domain, remainder taken from reference TRBV7-2 and TRBJ2-1, is GAGVSQSPSNKVTEKGKDVELRCDPISGHTALYWYRQSLGQGLEFLIYFQGNSAPDKSGLPSDRFSAERTGGSVSTLTIQRTQQEDSAVYLCASSPDRGRNNEQFFGPGTRLTVL.

This chain links TRBV2 with TRBJ1-5, with a tentative D call TRBD1 (6 bases). The germline CDR1 and CDR2 sequences are SNHLY and FYNNEI. V was clipped by 8 bases and J by 3 bases, with 11 bases between them. CDR3 length equals 13 residues. The CDR3 loop is CASLGQSNQPQHF. The CDR3 bases are TGTGCCAGCTTAGGACAGTCCAATCAGCCCCAGCATTTT. Full variable domain (outside the CDR3, taken from reference TRBV2 and TRBJ1-5): EPEVTQTPSHQVTQMGQEVILRCVPISNHLYFYWYRQILGQKVEFLVSFYNNEISEKSEIFDDQFSVERPDGSNFTLKIRSTKLEDSAMYFCASLGQSNQPQHFGDGTRLSIL.

V gene TRBV5-1 combines with J gene TRBJ2-2; D not certain. CDR3 length equals 13 residues. V lost 4 bases and J lost 3, with 7 bases in between. CDR1 is SGHRS, CDR2 YFSETQ, per germline. The CDR3 loop reads CASSPSYTGELFF. The CDR3 nucleotides are TGCGCCAGCAGCCCCTCTTACACCGGGGAGCTGTTTTTT.

The rearrangement links TRBV2 to TRBJ1-5, with a weak D call TRBD1 (6 bases). There are 13 residues in the CDR3. Germline-derived CDR1 and CDR2 are SNHLY and FYNNEI. V lost 4 bases and J 13 bases, leaving 17 bases between the germline ends. CDR3 sequence: CASSASRPRGQHF. CDR3 nucleotide sequence: TGTGCCAGCAGTGCGAGCCGTCCAAGGGGGCAGCATTTT.

CDR3: CASSQDETSGGGTDTQYF. The DNA of the CDR3 is TGTGCCAGCAGCCAAGATGAGACTAGCGGGGGTGGCACAGATACGCAGTATTTT. The V and J genes are TRBV4-2 and TRBJ2-3; the match to TRBD2 covers 12 bases. Germline trimming cut 0 bases from V and 1 base from J; bases unmatched to any gene: 5. Germline assignment: CDR1 LGHNA and CDR2 YNFKEQ. The CDR3 extends over 18 amino acids.

Only one count was recorded for this clone. This sequence joins TRBV3-1 (or the pseudogene TRBV3-2) and TRBJ1-3, with a tentative D call TRBD1 (5 bases). Between the trimmed V and J ends, which lost 0 bases and 3 bases, there was a span of 9 bases. This CDR3 is 15 amino acids long. Germline lookup yields CDR1 LGHDT and CDR2 YNNKEL (reference sequence). CDR3 in DNA: TGTGCCAGCAGCCAAGACGCGCAGGGTGGAAACACCATATATTTT. Amino acid sequence: CASSQDAQGGNTIYF.

In regard to this clone: The junction departs from the called germline gene at one end, perhaps through a read error. Written as DNA, the CDR3 is TGTACCAGCAGTTTCAGCCAGGGGGCCACATCGGGCTACACCTTC. Amino acids: CTSSFSQGATSGYTF. The rearrangement uses TRBV28 and TRBJ1-2; 8 bases fit TRBD1. CDR3 size: 15 residues. Germline values: CDR1 MDHEN, CDR2 SYDVKM.

The chain uses TRBV5-4 and TRBJ2-3, with D tentatively TRBD2 (7 bases). Germline V gene lookup returns CDR1 SGHNT and CDR2 YYREEE (reference sequence). This CDR3 is 15 amino acids long. V lost 2 bases to trimming and J lost 6 bases, with 16 bases between them. The CDR3 spells CASSFRGGGRDTQYF. The CDR3 DNA sequence: TGTGCCAGCAGCTTTAGAGGCGGGGGCCGGGATACGCAGTATTTT.

The J gene is TRBJ1-2, the V gene TRBV13; 10 bases fit TRBD1. V lost 0 bases, J lost 4 bases, and 2 bases stayed unmatched. CDR3 length: 15 amino acids. The germline V gene has CDR1 PRHDT and CDR2 FYEKMQ (reference sequence). The CDR3 bases are TGTGCCAGCAGCTTAGGAGGGACAGGGGCCTATGGCTACACCTTC. Translated: CASSLGGTGAYGYTF. The full variable domain, in which reference TRBV13 and TRBJ1-2 provide the parts outside the CDR3, is AAGVIQSPRHLIKEKRETATLKCYPIPRHDTVYWYQQGPGQDPQFLISFYEKMQSDKGSIPDRFSAQQFSDYHSELNMSSLELGDSALYFCASSLGGTGAYGYTFGSGTRLTVV.

The rearrangement joins TRBV7-9 to TRBJ2-1; a possible D gene is TRBD1 (6 bases). This CDR3 comprises 13 residues. The V and J ends lost 7 bases and 5 bases respectively, with 12 bases between them. Per germline, CDR1 SEHNR and CDR2 FQNEAQ (reference sequence). The CDR3 DNA reads TGTGCCAGCAAGACAGGCCTTAACAATGAGCAGTTCTTC. Translation gives CASKTGLNNEQFF.

V is TRBV3-1 (or the pseudogene TRBV3-2) and J is TRBJ2-3, with TRBD1 matching over 12 bases. Germline-derived CDR1 and CDR2 are LGHDT and YNNKEL (reference sequence). Trimming took 0 bases from V and 8 from J; bases not matched to a gene: 12. CDR3 length equals 18 residues. DNA for the CDR3: TGTGCCAGCAGCCAAGATTATTCGGGGACAGGGGGCTCGGGTACGCAGTATTTT. Encoded protein: CASSQDYSGTGGSGTQYF.

V gene TRBV5-1 combines with J gene TRBJ2-3, with D perhaps TRBD2 (6 bases). This CDR3 region has 14 residues. The V end lost 0 bases, the J end lost 3 bases, and 8 bases lay between the germline ends. Germline loops: CDR1 SGHRS, CDR2 YFSETQ. CDR3 in amino acids: CASSLDGRTDTQYF. Written as DNA, the CDR3 is TGCGCCAGCAGCTTGGATGGGAGGACAGATACGCAGTATTTT.

This clone was picked up one time. Other DNA sequences in the same sample also yield this CDR3. V is TRBV7-2 and J is TRBJ1-1, with 7 bases that match TRBD1. Trimming took 2 bases from V and 0 from J; bases not matched to a gene: 0. CDR1 and CDR2 (germline): SGHTA, FQGNSA. There are 14 residues in the CDR3. The CDR3 region has the DNA TGTGCCAGCAGCTTACAGGGGGTGAACACTGAAGCTTTCTTT. Its protein is CASSLQGVNTEAFF. The whole variable domain, filled in from reference TRBV7-2 and TRBJ1-1, reads GAGVSQSPSNKVTEKGKDVELRCDPISGHTALYWYRQSLGQGLEFLIYFQGNSAPDKSGLPSDRFSAERTGGSVSTLTIQRTQQEDSAVYLCASSLQGVNTEAFFGQGTRLTVV.

This chain joins TRBV5-5 and TRBJ1-5; D is perhaps TRBD1 (6 bases). Between the trimmed V and J ends, which lost 4 bases and 8 bases, there was a span of 19 bases. The germline gives CDR1 SGHKS, CDR2 YYEKEE (reference sequence). The CDR3 totals 15 residues. In DNA, the CDR3 is TGTGCCAGCAGCCGTGGCTCAGGGGAGATTGAGCCCCAGCATTTT. Its protein is CASSRGSGEIEPQHF.

This chain joins TRBV28 and TRBJ1-5; TRBD1 aligns across 8 bases. Trimming at V came to 6 bases and at J to 7 bases, leaving 8 bases not matched to a gene. Germline CDR1 is MDHEN and CDR2 is SYDVKM. The CDR3 spans 14 residues. CDR3 amino acids: CASRPQGGDQPQHF. As DNA, the CDR3 is TGTGCCAGCAGGCCACAGGGGGGAGACCAGCCCCAGCATTTT.

This chain joins TRBV19 and TRBJ2-3; tentatively, D is TRBD1 (5 bases). The length of the CDR3 is 15 residues. Germline assignment: CDR1 LNHDA and CDR2 SQIVND (reference sequence). The germline V and J ends were trimmed by 5 bases and 4 bases, with 16 bases remaining between them. CDR3 loop: CASSLPRGIADTQYF. The CDR3 DNA follows: TGTGCCAGTAGTTTGCCAAGGGGAATTGCAGATACGCAGTATTTT.

The V gene is TRBV6-5, the J gene TRBJ2-7, with D possibly being TRBD1 (5 bases). Germline V CDR1 and CDR2: MNHEY, SVGAGI. The CDR3 length is 14 residues. The V and J ends lost 6 bases and 5 bases respectively, with 17 bases between them. In nucleotides, the CDR3 is TGTGCCAGCAGGAGCTGGGGCAGGGTACACGAGCAGTACGTC. Translated: CASRSWGRVHEQYV.

This clone showed up just once. The gene calls are TRBV9 and TRBJ2-2; D not certain. CDR3 length: 13 amino acids. With 0 bases removed from V and 4 bases from J, the gap between germline ends came to 4 bases. CDR1 is SGDLS, CDR2 YYNGEE, per germline. In DNA form, the CDR3 reads TGTGCCAGCAGCGTAGGGAGCACCGGGGAGCTGTTTTTT. Protein: CASSVGSTGELFF.

This chain connects TRBV27 to TRBJ1-6; D may be TRBD1 (6 bases). The germline V gene encodes CDR1 MNHEY and CDR2 SMNVEV (reference sequence). The CDR3 has 15 amino acids. Trimming shortened V by 5 bases and J by 6 bases, and 14 bases separated the two germline ends. The DNA for the CDR3 is TGTGCCAGCAGTAGTCAGGGGTTAGGTAATTCACCCCTCCACTTT. This sequence encodes CASSSQGLGNSPLHF.

This sequence joins TRBV6-6 and TRBJ2-7; D ambiguous. The length of the CDR3 is 12 residues. V lost 5 bases and J lost 6, with 11 bases in between. Germline CDR1 and CDR2: MNHNY and SVGAGI (reference sequence). The CDR3 nucleotides are TGTGCCAGCAGTGCCCTCGGAGTCGAGCAGTACGTC. It codes for CASSALGVEQYV.